A single sample is the source of the 30 T cell receptor beta chains below, sequenced in a study of identical twins. In TCRdb, the 5' RACE reads were re-called with MiXCR into one record per CDR3 protein. Of around 1.7 million distinct CDR3 sequences listed, around 29% are singletons. Sequencing input: cord blood. Receptors originate from a newborn girl in good health.

In its sample, this clonotype was seen a few times. The V gene is TRBV9, the J gene TRBJ2-1; 10 bases map to TRBD2. After removal of 2 bases from V and 9 bases from J, the junction contained 11 bases not matched to a gene. Germline-derived CDR1 and CDR2 are SGDLS and YYNGEE. This CDR3 is 16 amino acids long. The CDR3 loop reads CASSVTASGGRGEQFF. The CDR3 bases are TGTGCCAGCAGCGTTACCGCTAGCGGGGGAAGGGGTGAGCAGTTCTTC.

This clonotype was seen a handful of times. CDR3: CASKDRSSYNSPLHF. CDR3 sequence (DNA): TGTGCCAGCAAAGACCGGAGCTCCTATAATTCACCCCTCCACTTT. The chain carries TRBV27 and TRBJ1-6; no firm D call. The CDR3 consists of 15 residues. Trimming cost V 7 bases and J 0 bases, with 10 bases left between them. Looked up from germline, CDR1 is MNHEY and CDR2 is SMNVEV (reference sequence).

In its sample, this clonotype was seen a few times. The V and J genes are TRBV29-1 and TRBJ2-5; 10 positions match TRBD2. The CDR3 loop spans 15 amino acids. CDR1 is SQVTM and CDR2 is ANQGSEA in the germline V gene. V lost 4 bases and J lost 2; bases outside the gene matches: 7. The CDR3 DNA reads as TGCAGCGTTGCCCATACTAGCGGGGCTCAAGAGACCCAGTACTTC. Its protein product is CSVAHTSGAQETQYF.

This clonotype was seen more than once but under ten times. V is TRBV7-9 and J is TRBJ2-7; TRBD2 is a possible D gene (5 bases). Germline CDR1 reads SEHNR; CDR2 reads FQNEAQ (reference sequence). V shed 2 bases and J shed 0 bases, with 11 bases lying between them. The CDR3 covers 15 residues. Here the CDR3 reads CASSLFVGNSYEQYF. Written as DNA, the CDR3 is TGTGCCAGCAGCTTATTTGTCGGGAACTCCTACGAGCAGTACTTC.

The rearrangement joins TRBV9 to TRBJ1-6, with 8 nucleotides matching TRBD1. CDR1 and CDR2 from the germline V gene are SGDLS and YYNGEE. Germline trimming cut 3 bases from V and 5 bases from J; bases unmatched to any gene: 4. There are 15 residues in the CDR3. The CDR3 loop reads CASSGPTGDNSPLHF. The DNA of the CDR3 is TGTGCCAGCAGCGGACCGACAGGGGATAATTCACCCCTCCACTTT.

In this sample, this clonotype turned up a few times. The chain couples TRBV28 to TRBJ2-4; D is possibly TRBD2 (5 bases). Near its end, the DNA agrees better with TRBJ2-7, so the J call may be wrong. Per germline, CDR1 MDHEN and CDR2 SYDVKM. There are 15 residues in the CDR3. CDR3: CASSGLELGLDEQYF. The CDR3 DNA sequence: TGTGCCAGCAGTGGTTTAGAACTAGGGCTCGACGAGCAGTACTTC.

This rearrangement joins TRBV5-5 to TRBJ1-1; 7 nucleotides align to TRBD1. V trimming: 0 bases; J trimming: 6 bases; junction bases outside the gene matches: 5. CDR1 SGHKS and CDR2 YYEKEE come from the germline V gene (reference sequence). The CDR3 length is 14 residues. The DNA of the CDR3 is TGTGCCAGCAGCTTGGACAGGGGTCGTCCTGAAGCTTTCTTT. This sequence encodes CASSLDRGRPEAFF.

This clonotype has a handful of counts. The chain is built from TRBV5-1 and TRBJ2-2; TRBD2 aligns across 14 bases. The length of the CDR3 is 18 residues. Germline V lookup: CDR1 SGHRS, CDR2 YFSETQ. The V segment lost 1 base and the J segment 6 bases; nucleotides outside the gene matches: 8. CDR3 residues: CASSLLGTSGSLAGELFF. The CDR3 nucleotides are TGCGCCAGCAGCTTGCTCGGGACTAGCGGGAGTCTCGCCGGGGAGCTGTTTTTT.

This clonotype has only a few counts. The chain couples TRBV2 to TRBJ2-3; 9 nucleotides line up with TRBD1. Per the germline V gene, CDR1 is SNHLY and CDR2 is FYNNEI. CDR3 size: 13 residues. V shed 8 bases, J shed 6 bases, and the junction held 6 bases outside the gene matches. The CDR3 loop reads CASQQGAGDTQYF. CDR3 DNA sequence: TGTGCCAGCCAACAGGGGGCCGGGGATACGCAGTATTTT. The whole variable domain, filled in from reference TRBV2 and TRBJ2-3, reads EPEVTQTPSHQVTQMGQEVILRCVPISNHLYFYWYRQILGQKVEFLVSFYNNEISEKSEIFDDQFSVERPDGSNFTLKIRSTKLEDSAMYFCASQQGAGDTQYFGPGTRLTVL.

The V call is TRBV4-2, the J call TRBJ1-1; D gene uncertain. Per germline, CDR1 LGHNA and CDR2 YNFKEQ. This CDR3 comprises 13 residues. Trimming took off 0 bases at V and 7 bases at J, with 9 bases between the two ends. DNA of the CDR3: TGTGCCAGCAGCCAAGATGGAGATTATGAAGCTTTCTTT. Encoded protein: CASSQDGDYEAFF.

Remarks on this clonotype: The junction departs from germline at one end; a sequencing error may be responsible. This chain uses TRBV13 with TRBJ2-5; a weak D match, TRBD1 (5 bases). This CDR3 comprises 14 residues. Germline V CDR1 and CDR2: PRHDT, FYEKMQ (reference sequence). The CDR3 bases are TGTGCCAGCAGCTTAGACAGGATCCAAGCGACCCAGTACTTC. This codes for CASSLDRIQATQYF.

Concerning this clonotype itself: Germline and junction disagree at one end, which may indicate a read error. V usage is TRBV12-3 or TRBV12-4 and J usage is TRBJ2-1, with a tentative D call TRBD2 (5 bases). The DNA end favors TRBJ2-7, so the J call may be wrong. The CDR3 loop spans 13 amino acids. In DNA, the CDR3 is TGCGCCAGCAGCGGCCGGGGTAACAATGAGCAGTACTTC. Translated: CASSGRGNNEQYF.

In this sample, this clonotype turned up a few times. The chain employs TRBV6-1 and TRBJ1-5; no definite D call. The CDR3 sequence is 16 residues long. Between the trimmed V and J ends, which lost 7 bases and 0 bases, there was a span of 16 bases. Germline assignment: CDR1 MNHNS and CDR2 SASEGT. The CDR3 reads CASKLARGFSNQPQHF. In nucleotides, the CDR3 is TGTGCCAGCAAACTAGCGAGAGGGTTTAGCAATCAGCCCCAGCATTTT.

This clonotype came up a few times. The CDR3 sequence: CASSVGLELWNNNEQFF. The CDR3 region has the DNA TGTGCCAGCAGCGTAGGACTCGAACTGTGGAACAACAATGAGCAGTTCTTC. The chain couples TRBV9 to TRBJ2-1; D is ambiguous. The CDR3 extends over 17 amino acids. Trimming removed 0 bases at V and 5 bases at J, with 18 bases between. CDR1 is SGDLS and CDR2 is YYNGEE in the germline V gene.

CDR3 bases: TGTGCCACCAGCAGAGTGTTAGGGACAGGAGGGGCCAATGAGCAGTTCTTC. Its translation: CATSRVLGTGGANEQFF. The chain has TRBV15 and TRBJ2-1, with 8 bases lining up with TRBD1. Germline lookup yields CDR1 LNHNV and CDR2 YYDKDF (reference sequence). Unmatched junction bases numbered 11, after V lost 1 base and J lost 6 bases. The CDR3 is 17 amino acids.

The chain joins TRBV6-1 to TRBJ2-1, with 9 bases fitting TRBD2. Matching the DNA end better, TRBJ2-7 makes the J call doubtful. The CDR3 loop spans 20 amino acids. CDR1 is MNHNS and CDR2 is SASEGT in the germline V gene. CDR3: CASSPSGLAGFHSSYNEQYF. For the CDR3, the DNA is TGTGCCAGCAGCCCCTCCGGGCTAGCGGGGTTCCACTCCTCCTACAATGAGCAGTACTTC.

The genes are TRBV7-2 and TRBJ2-3, with a possible D match to TRBD2 (6 bases). From germline, CDR1 is SGHTA and CDR2 FQGNSA. The V end lost 3 bases, the J end lost 3 bases, and 10 bases lay between the germline ends. The CDR3 extends over 14 amino acids. The CDR3 DNA is TGTGCCAGCAGCTTCCGACTAGAAACAGATACGCAGTATTTT. It translates to CASSFRLETDTQYF.

The chain links TRBV3-1 to TRBJ2-1, with 7 bases matching TRBD2. The CDR3 consists of 16 residues. V shed 3 bases, J shed 2 bases, and the junction held 7 bases outside the gene matches. CDR1 is LGHDT and CDR2 is YNNKEL in the germline V gene (reference sequence). CDR3 bases: TGTGCCAGCAGCCATACGTCACTAGCGCCCTACAATGAGCAGTTCTTC. Translating it yields CASSHTSLAPYNEQFF.

This clonotype occurred a few times. The rearrangement joins TRBV20-1 to TRBJ1-2; D is unclear. Germline loops: CDR1 DFQATT, CDR2 SNEGSKA (reference sequence). The CDR3 has 10 amino acids. The CDR3 DNA reads as TGCAGGGTGAGGAACTATGGCTACACCTTC. It translates to CRVRNYGYTF.

This clonotype was seen only once. The chain is built from TRBV29-1 and TRBJ2-5, with D tentatively TRBD1 or TRBD2 (5 bases each). This CDR3 spans 18 amino acids. Trimming removed 1 base at V and 11 bases at J, with 32 bases between. Per germline, CDR1 SQVTM and CDR2 ANQGSEA. The CDR3 nucleotides are TGCAGCGTTGAAGTTACCCCGCTAGGGACGCCAGAGGTTGATGAGCAGTACTTC. Amino acid sequence: CSVEVTPLGTPEVDEQYF.

This clonotype was seen only a few times. This rearrangement joins TRBV20-1 to TRBJ2-7; possible D gene TRBD1, 6 bases. From germline, CDR1 is DFQATT and CDR2 SNEGSKA (reference sequence). The CDR3 sequence is 14 residues long. Trimming cost V 1 base and J 2 bases, with 12 bases left between them. CDR3 sequence (DNA): TGCAGTGCTAGAGTTACAGGGCTTCCCTACGAGCAGTACTTC. Encoded protein: CSARVTGLPYEQYF.

This clonotype has more than one count but fewer than ten. The chain joins TRBV12-3 or TRBV12-4 to TRBJ1-2; possibly TRBD1 for D (6 bases). The CDR3 runs to 14 residues. V was pared by 5 bases and J by 4 bases, with 14 bases between. CDR3 in DNA: TGTGCCAGCAGTCGAGCGGGACACCTCTATGGCTACACCTTC. Translating gives CASSRAGHLYGYTF.

The chain has TRBV20-1 and TRBJ2-7; TRBD2 agrees at 7 bases. The DNA matches TRBJ2-5 better at its end, which makes the J call doubtful. Germline loops: CDR1 DFQATT, CDR2 SNEGSKA (reference sequence). The CDR3 loop spans 15 amino acids. The chain's CDR3 is CSARGGGRGGATQYF. Written as DNA, the CDR3 is TGCAGTGCTAGAGGGGGCGGGAGAGGTGGTGCGACCCAGTACTTC.

This clonotype appeared a single time. It may be a read error: a sequence one base away is much more abundant. The chain combines TRBV6-1 with TRBJ2-5; D is undetermined. The CDR3 is 15 residues long. Trimming removed 6 bases from V and 11 bases from J, with 25 bases in between. CDR1 and CDR2 (germline): MNHNS, SASEGT. CDR3 DNA sequence: TGTGCCAGCAGGCCTTTACTGCGATCCTACAATGAGCAGTACTTC. Protein: CASRPLLRSYNEQYF.

In this sample, this clonotype turned up a few times. The chain carries TRBV28 and TRBJ2-7; D is undetermined. Trimming removed 3 bases from V and 10 bases from J, with 10 bases in between. The germline gives CDR1 MDHEN, CDR2 SYDVKM. The length of the CDR3 is 11 residues. The CDR3 DNA is TGTGCCAGCAGTTTTGAAGGGCTACAGTACTTC. It codes for CASSFEGLQYF.

This clonotype occurred a few times. V and J are TRBV20-1 and TRBJ1-5; TRBD1 matches at 7 bases. CDR1 is DFQATT and CDR2 is SNEGSKA in the germline V gene (reference sequence). The CDR3 is made up of 14 amino acids. V lost 5 bases and J lost 0; bases outside the gene matches: 4. CDR3 bases: TGCAGTGCTTACAGGGGAAGTAGCAATCAGCCCCAGCATTTT. Amino acid sequence: CSAYRGSSNQPQHF.

The sample holds many counts of this clonotype. The chain recombines TRBV3-1 with TRBJ1-5; D possibly corresponds to TRBD1 (5 bases). The CDR3 spans 12 residues. V was pared by 3 bases and J by 7 bases, with 7 bases between. Germline CDR1 reads LGHDT; CDR2 reads YNNKEL (reference sequence). The CDR3 coding sequence is TGTGCCAGCAGCCAGTCAGGGCAGCCCCAGCATTTT. Translated: CASSQSGQPQHF.

CDR3 coding DNA: TGTGCCAGCAGCCAGGAGCTTACTTATGGCTACACCTTC. This codes for CASSQELTYGYTF. This chain joins TRBV6-5 and TRBJ1-2; D is uncertain. CDR1 is MNHEY and CDR2 is SVGAGI in the germline V gene. The CDR3 loop spans 13 amino acids. V lost 6 bases and J lost 5, with 13 bases in between.

The rearrangement joins TRBV20-1 to TRBJ2-5; D may correspond to TRBD1 or TRBD2 (6 bases each). V was shortened by 6 bases and J by 0 bases, with 11 bases between the two germline ends. Germline V lookup: CDR1 DFQATT, CDR2 SNEGSKA (reference sequence). This CDR3 comprises 13 residues. CDR3 DNA: TGCAGTGCCTCTAGGGGGGACCAAGAGACCCAGTACTTC. Translation: CSASRGDQETQYF.

This clonotype was found many times. The chain uses TRBV4-2 and TRBJ2-7; tentatively, D is TRBD2 (6 bases). Trimming stripped 2 bases from V and 3 bases from J, with 17 bases between. The CDR3 extends over 16 amino acids. Germline assignment: CDR1 LGHNA and CDR2 YNFKEQ. CDR3 sequence (DNA): TGTGCCAGCAGCCAAAGACTAGATGGGAGAGGCTACGAGCAGTACTTC. Its protein product is CASSQRLDGRGYEQYF.